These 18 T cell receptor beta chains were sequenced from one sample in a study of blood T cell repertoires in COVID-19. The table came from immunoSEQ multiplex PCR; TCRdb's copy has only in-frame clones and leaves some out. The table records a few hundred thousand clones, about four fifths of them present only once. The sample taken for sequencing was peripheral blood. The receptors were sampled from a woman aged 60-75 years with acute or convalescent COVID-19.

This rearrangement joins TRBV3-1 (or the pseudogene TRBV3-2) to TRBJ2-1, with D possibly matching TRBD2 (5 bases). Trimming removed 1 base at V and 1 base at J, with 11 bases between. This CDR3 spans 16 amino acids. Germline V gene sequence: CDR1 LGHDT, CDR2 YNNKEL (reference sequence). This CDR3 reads CASSQVNGGSYNEQFF. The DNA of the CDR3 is TGTGCCAGCAGCCAAGTCAATGGCGGGTCCTACAATGAGCAGTTCTTC.

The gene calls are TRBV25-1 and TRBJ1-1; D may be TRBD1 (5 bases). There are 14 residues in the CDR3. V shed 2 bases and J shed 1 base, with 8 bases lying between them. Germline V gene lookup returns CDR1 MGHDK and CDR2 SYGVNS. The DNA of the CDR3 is TGTGCCAGCAGTGAAAGGGGCAGGAACACTGAAGCTTTCTTT. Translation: CASSERGRNTEAFF.

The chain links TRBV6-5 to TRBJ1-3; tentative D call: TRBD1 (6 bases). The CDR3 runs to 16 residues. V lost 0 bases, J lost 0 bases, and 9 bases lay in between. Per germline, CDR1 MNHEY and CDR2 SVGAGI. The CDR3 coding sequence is TGTGCCAGCAGTTACTCGGGACACATCTCTGGAAACACCATATATTTT. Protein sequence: CASSYSGHISGNTIYF.

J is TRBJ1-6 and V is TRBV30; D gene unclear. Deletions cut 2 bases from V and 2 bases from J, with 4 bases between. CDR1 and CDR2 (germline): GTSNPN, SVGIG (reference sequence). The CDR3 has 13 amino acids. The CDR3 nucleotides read TGTGCCTGGAGTCCAGCCTATAATTCACCCCTCCACTTT. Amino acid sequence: CAWSPAYNSPLHF.

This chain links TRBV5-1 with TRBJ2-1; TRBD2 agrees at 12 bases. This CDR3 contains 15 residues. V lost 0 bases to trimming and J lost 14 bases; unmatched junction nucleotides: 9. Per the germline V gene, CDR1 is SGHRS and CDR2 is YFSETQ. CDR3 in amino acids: CASSLGTSGASEKFF. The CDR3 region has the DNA TGCGCCAGCAGCTTGGGGACTAGCGGGGCATCTGAAAAGTTCTTC.

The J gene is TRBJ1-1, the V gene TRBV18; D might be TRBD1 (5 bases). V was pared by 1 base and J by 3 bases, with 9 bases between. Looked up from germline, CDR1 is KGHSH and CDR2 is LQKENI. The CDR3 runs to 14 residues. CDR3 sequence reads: CASSPRPGHTEAFF. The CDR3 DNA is TGTGCCAGCTCACCACGGCCAGGGCACACTGAAGCTTTCTTT.

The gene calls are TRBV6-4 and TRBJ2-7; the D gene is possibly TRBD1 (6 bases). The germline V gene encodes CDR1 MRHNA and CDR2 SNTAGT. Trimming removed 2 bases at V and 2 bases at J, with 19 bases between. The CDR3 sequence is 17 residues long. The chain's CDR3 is CASSDVSRTEVPYEQYF. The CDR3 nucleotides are TGTGCCAGCAGTGACGTCTCTAGGACAGAGGTGCCCTACGAGCAGTACTTC.

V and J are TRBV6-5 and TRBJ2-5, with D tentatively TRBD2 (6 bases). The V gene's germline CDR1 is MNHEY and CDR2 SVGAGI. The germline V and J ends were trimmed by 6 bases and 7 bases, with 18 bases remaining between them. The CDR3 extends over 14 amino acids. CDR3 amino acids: CASRTRGFLATQYF. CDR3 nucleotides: TGTGCCAGCAGGACGCGGGGATTTTTGGCGACCCAGTACTTC.

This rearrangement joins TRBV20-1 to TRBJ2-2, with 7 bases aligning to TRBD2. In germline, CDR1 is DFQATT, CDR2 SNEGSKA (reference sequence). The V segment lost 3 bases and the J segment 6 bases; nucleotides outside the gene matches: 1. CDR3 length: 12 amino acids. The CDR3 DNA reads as TGCAGTGCTAGTGCGGGAGCCGGGGAGCTGTTTTTT. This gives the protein CSASAGAGELFF.

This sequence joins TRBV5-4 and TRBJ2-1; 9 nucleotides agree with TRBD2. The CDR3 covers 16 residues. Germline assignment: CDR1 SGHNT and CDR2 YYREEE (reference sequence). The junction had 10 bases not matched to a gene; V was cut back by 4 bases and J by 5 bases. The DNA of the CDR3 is TGTGCCAGCAGCCCCAAACTAGCGGGCGCCGACAATGAGCAGTTCTTC. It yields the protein CASSPKLAGADNEQFF. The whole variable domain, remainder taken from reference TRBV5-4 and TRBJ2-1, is ETGVTQSPTHLIKTRGQQVTLRCSSQSGHNTVSWYQQALGQGPQFIFQYYREEENGRGNFPPRFSGLQFPNYSSELNVNALELDDSALYLCASSPKLAGADNEQFFGPGTRLTVL.

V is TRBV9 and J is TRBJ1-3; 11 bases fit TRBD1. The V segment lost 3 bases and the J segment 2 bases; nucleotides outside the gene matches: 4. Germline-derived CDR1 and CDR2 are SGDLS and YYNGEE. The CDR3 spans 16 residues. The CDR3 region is CASSATGQGAGNTIYF. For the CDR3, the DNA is TGTGCCAGCAGCGCTACGGGACAGGGGGCTGGAAACACCATATATTTT.

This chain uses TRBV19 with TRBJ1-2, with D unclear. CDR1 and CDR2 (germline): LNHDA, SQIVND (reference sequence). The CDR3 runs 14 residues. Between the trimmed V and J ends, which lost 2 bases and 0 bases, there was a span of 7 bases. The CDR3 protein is CASSISISNYGYTF. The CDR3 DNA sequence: TGTGCCAGTAGTATATCTATTTCTAACTATGGCTACACCTTC.

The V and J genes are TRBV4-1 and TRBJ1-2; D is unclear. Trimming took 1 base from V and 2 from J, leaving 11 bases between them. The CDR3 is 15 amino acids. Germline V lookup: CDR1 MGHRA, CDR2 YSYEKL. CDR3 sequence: CASSQGAGRNYGYTF. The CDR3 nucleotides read TGCGCCAGCAGCCAAGGGGCCGGGAGAAACTATGGCTACACCTTC.

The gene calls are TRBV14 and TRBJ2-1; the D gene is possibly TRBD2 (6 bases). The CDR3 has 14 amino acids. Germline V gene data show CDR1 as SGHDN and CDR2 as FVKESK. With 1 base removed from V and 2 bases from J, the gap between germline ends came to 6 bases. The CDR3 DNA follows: TGTGCCAGCAGCCAAGCTAGCGCCTACAATGAGCAGTTCTTC. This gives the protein CASSQASAYNEQFF.

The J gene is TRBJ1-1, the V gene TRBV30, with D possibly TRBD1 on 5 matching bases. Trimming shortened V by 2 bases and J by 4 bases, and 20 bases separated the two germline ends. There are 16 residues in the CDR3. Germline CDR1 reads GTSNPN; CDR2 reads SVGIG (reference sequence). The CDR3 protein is CAWSQGLGGSFTEAFF. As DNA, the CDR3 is TGTGCCTGGAGTCAAGGCCTCGGGGGGTCTTTCACTGAAGCTTTCTTT.

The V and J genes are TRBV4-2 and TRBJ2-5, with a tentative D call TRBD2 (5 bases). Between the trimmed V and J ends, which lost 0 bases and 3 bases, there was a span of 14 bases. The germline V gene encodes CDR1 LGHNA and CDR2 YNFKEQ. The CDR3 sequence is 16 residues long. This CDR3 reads CASSQDRGNGEETQYF. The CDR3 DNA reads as TGTGCCAGCAGCCAAGATCGGGGTAATGGGGAAGAGACCCAGTACTTC.

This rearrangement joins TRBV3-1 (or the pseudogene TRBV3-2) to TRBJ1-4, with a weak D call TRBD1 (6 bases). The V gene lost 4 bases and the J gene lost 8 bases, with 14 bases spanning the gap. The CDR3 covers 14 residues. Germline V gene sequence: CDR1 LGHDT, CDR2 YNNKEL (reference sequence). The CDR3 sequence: CASSLLQGDEKLFF. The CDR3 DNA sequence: TGTGCCAGCAGCCTCCTACAGGGTGACGAAAAACTGTTTTTT.

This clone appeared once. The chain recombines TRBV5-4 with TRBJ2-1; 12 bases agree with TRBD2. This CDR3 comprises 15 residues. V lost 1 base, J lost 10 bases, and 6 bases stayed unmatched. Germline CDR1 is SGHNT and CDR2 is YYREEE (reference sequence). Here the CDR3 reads CASSLPTSGGREQFF. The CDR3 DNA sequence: TGTGCCAGCAGCTTGCCGACTAGCGGGGGCCGGGAGCAGTTCTTC.